These 10 T cell receptor beta chains originate from one sample sequenced in a study of blood T cell repertoires in COVID-19. Sequencing used immunoSEQ multiplex PCR; TCRdb keeps in-frame clones, though not all of them. The data hold about 140,000 clones, with roughly 82% observed a single time. Sample: peripheral blood. The receptor source for this set is a man older than 75 with acute or convalescent COVID-19.

The chain is built from TRBV19 and TRBJ2-3; the D gene is possibly TRBD2 (6 bases). Trimming cost V 1 base and J 9 bases, with 11 bases left between them. The V gene's germline CDR1 is LNHDA and CDR2 SQIVND (reference sequence). There are 13 residues in the CDR3. CDR3 in amino acids: CASSIGPGVTQYF. The CDR3, as DNA: TGTGCCAGTAGTATAGGTCCGGGGGTAACGCAGTATTTT.

V and J are TRBV24-1 and TRBJ2-1; D possibly corresponds to TRBD2 (6 bases). The germline gives CDR1 KGHDR, CDR2 SFDVKD. V was clipped by 0 bases and J by 0 bases, with 8 bases between them. The CDR3 has 16 residues. CDR3 in amino acids: CATSDLLASSYNEQFF. In DNA form, the CDR3 reads TGTGCCACCAGTGATTTGCTAGCGAGCTCCTACAATGAGCAGTTCTTC.

The V gene is TRBV15, the J gene TRBJ1-5, with 11 positions matching TRBD1. CDR1 and CDR2 from the germline V gene are LNHNV and YYDKDF (reference sequence). Trimming removed 2 bases from V and 5 bases from J; junction bases left unmatched: 5. There are 16 residues in the CDR3. In DNA form, the CDR3 reads TGTGCCACCAGCAGACCCGGGACAGGGGGTTATCAGCCCCAGCATTTT. It yields the protein CATSRPGTGGYQPQHF.

The chain links TRBV5-1 to TRBJ2-5; 7 bases align to TRBD1. Looked up from germline, CDR1 is SGHRS and CDR2 is YFSETQ. This CDR3 region has 16 residues. V was pared by 1 base and J by 5 bases, with 11 bases of the junction left unmatched. The CDR3 DNA sequence: TGCGCCAGCAGCTTGTTGGGACAGCAGAACCCGGAGACCCAGTACTTC. Its protein product is CASSLLGQQNPETQYF.

This chain joins TRBV24-1 and TRBJ2-3; TRBD1 agrees at 8 bases. The CDR3 contains 15 residues. The germline V gene encodes CDR1 KGHDR and CDR2 SFDVKD. V trimming: 9 bases; J trimming: 3 bases; junction bases outside the gene matches: 10. CDR3 in DNA: TGTGCCACCTCGGACAGGGAGTCCGGGACAGATACGCAGTATTTT. This gives the protein CATSDRESGTDTQYF.

This clone was detected a few times. The chain couples TRBV11-2 to TRBJ2-7, with D possibly being TRBD1 (7 bases). This CDR3 contains 14 residues. V was clipped by 4 bases and J by 2 bases, with 12 bases between them. In germline, CDR1 is SGHAT, CDR2 FQNNGV. The CDR3 coding sequence is TGTGCCAGCAGCTCGCGGGACAGCCCCTACGAGCAGTACTTC. It codes for CASSSRDSPYEQYF.

This clone was picked up one time. As DNA, the CDR3 is TGTGCCAGCAGTTTAACTAGCGGGGTTGCTACGCAGTATTTT. The encoded protein is CASSLTSGVATQYF. The chain has TRBV2 and TRBJ2-3; 10 bases are shared with TRBD2. This CDR3 has 14 residues. After removal of 5 bases from V and 8 bases from J, the junction contained 7 bases not matched to a gene. CDR1 SNHLY and CDR2 FYNNEI come from the germline V gene.

The genes are TRBV29-1 and TRBJ1-4, with 7 nucleotides matching TRBD1. Germline V gene data show CDR1 as SQVTM and CDR2 as ANQGSEA. The length of the CDR3 is 13 residues. Germline trimming cut 7 bases from V and 4 bases from J; bases unmatched to any gene: 6. CDR3: CSAWTGDNEKLFF. As DNA, the CDR3 is TGCAGCGCGTGGACAGGCGATAATGAAAAACTGTTTTTT.

This chain joins TRBV27 and TRBJ1-2, with D possibly TRBD1 on 5 matching bases. The CDR3 spans 13 residues. Deletions cut 6 bases from V and 2 bases from J, with 10 bases between. From germline, CDR1 is MNHEY and CDR2 SMNVEV (reference sequence). The CDR3 coding sequence is TGTGCCAGCAGCCGGGGGGGGAACTATGGCTACACCTTC. It is translated as CASSRGGNYGYTF.

The chain combines TRBV15 with TRBJ2-7; perhaps TRBD2 as D (6 bases). CDR3 length equals 14 residues. The germline gives CDR1 LNHNV, CDR2 YYDKDF (reference sequence). V lost 0 bases, J lost 1 base, and 7 bases lay in between. This CDR3 reads CATSREGGSYEQYF. CDR3 coding DNA: TGTGCCACCAGCAGAGAGGGGGGATCCTACGAGCAGTACTTC.